Below are 9 T cell receptor beta chains sequenced from a single sample in a study of shared clonotypes between healthy human individuals. Clones were sequenced by immunoSEQ multiplex PCR, and TCRdb holds only the in-frame ones, with some missing. The table records roughly 1.4 million clones, 97% to 99% of them present only once. Sequenced material: naive CD4+ T cells sorted from blood. Subset here: CD45RA+ positively selected. Receptor source: a man aged 25 to 45 in good health.

This chain joins TRBV10-1 and TRBJ2-1; TRBD2 matches at 7 bases. The germline gives CDR1 WNHNN, CDR2 SYGVQD (reference sequence). J lost 3 bases, V lost 2 bases, and 10 bases had no gene match. CDR3 length: 17 amino acids. The chain's CDR3 is CASSEGGGREDYNEQFF. In DNA form, the CDR3 reads TGCGCCAGCAGTGAGGGAGGTGGACGGGAGGACTACAATGAGCAGTTCTTC.

The chain couples TRBV5-4 to TRBJ2-7; D remains unclear. Trimming removed 4 bases at V and 7 bases at J, with 15 bases between. This CDR3 contains 13 residues. Germline lookup yields CDR1 SGHNT and CDR2 YYREEE (reference sequence). CDR3 region: CASSLGWGKEQYF. Here the CDR3 DNA reads TGTGCCAGCAGCCTGGGGTGGGGTAAAGAGCAGTACTTC.

The J gene is TRBJ1-4, the V gene TRBV7-9; 9 positions agree with TRBD1. The V and J ends lost 5 bases and 5 bases, in that order; junction bases with no gene match: 6. CDR1 and CDR2 from the germline V gene are SEHNR and FQNEAQ (reference sequence). This CDR3 is built from 15 residues. The CDR3 loop reads CASSPGDRGNEKLFF. The CDR3 nucleotides read TGTGCCAGCAGCCCGGGTGACAGGGGGAATGAAAAACTGTTTTTT. Together with reference TRBV7-9 and TRBJ1-4, the CDR3 gives the full variable domain: DTGVSQNPRHKITKRGQNVTFRCDPISEHNRLYWYRQTLGQGPEFLTYFQNEAQLEKSRLLSDRFSAERPKGSFSTLEIQRTEQGDSAMYLCASSPGDRGNEKLFFGSGTQLSVL.

The rearrangement uses TRBV6-1 and TRBJ2-3; TRBD2 aligns across 13 bases. Germline CDR1 MNHNS, CDR2 SASEGT. V was clipped by 0 bases and J by 6 bases; unmatched bases: 9. This CDR3 is 18 amino acids long. CDR3 amino acids: CASSEAGGTSGKLDTQYF. Written as DNA, the CDR3 is TGTGCCAGCAGTGAAGCGGGGGGGACTAGCGGGAAATTGGATACGCAGTATTTT.

A word on this clone: Additional DNA sequences in this sample encode the identical CDR3. The chain employs TRBV11-2 and TRBJ2-1; 10 bases agree with TRBD2. The CDR3 has 15 amino acids. The V segment lost 2 bases and the J segment 5 bases; nucleotides outside the gene matches: 3. Germline V gene data show CDR1 as SGHAT and CDR2 as FQNNGV. For the CDR3, the DNA is TGTGCCAGCAGCTTACGACTAGCGGGTCACAATGAGCAGTTCTTC. Translating gives CASSLRLAGHNEQFF.

As to this clone: The germline gene is not matched at one end of the junction; a read error may be the cause. V usage is TRBV20-1 and J usage is TRBJ2-7; the D is unclear. Germline values: CDR1 DFQATT, CDR2 SNEGSKA (reference sequence). This CDR3 is built from 11 residues. This CDR3 reads CSARIASEQYF. The CDR3, as DNA: TGCAGCGCTAGAATCGCCAGCGAGCAGTACTTC.

This chain connects TRBV6-5 to TRBJ2-7; D uncertain. Germline lookup yields CDR1 MNHEY and CDR2 SVGAGI. V lost 4 bases and J 6 bases, leaving 7 bases between the germline ends. CDR3 size: 11 residues. The CDR3 nucleotides are TGTGCCAGCAGTTCCTCTCTCGAGCAGTACTTC. Translated, it gives CASSSSLEQYF.

This sequence joins TRBV9 and TRBJ2-1; 8 nucleotides match TRBD2. CDR3 size: 15 residues. Trimming cost V 2 bases and J 7 bases; bases outside gene matches: 8. Germline CDR1 is SGDLS and CDR2 is YYNGEE. The CDR3 loop reads CASSVDSGTWNEQFF. Here the CDR3 DNA reads TGTGCCAGCAGCGTCGATAGCGGGACATGGAATGAGCAGTTCTTC.

The chain employs TRBV7-8 and TRBJ2-5, with 7 bases aligning to TRBD2. This CDR3 spans 16 amino acids. Germline V gene data show CDR1 as SGHVS and CDR2 as FQNEAQ. The junction had 10 bases not matched to a gene; V was cut back by 5 bases and J by 1 base. The CDR3 DNA reads as TGTGCCAGCAGCCTGGAATTAGCGGGTGGCCAAGAGACCCAGTACTTC. Its protein is CASSLELAGGQETQYF.